These 14 T cell receptor beta chains share one sample of origin, sequenced in a study of T cell repertoires in cytomegalovirus infection. TCRdb fed the reads into MiXCR, producing one record per CDR3 protein. The repertoire consists of approximately 110,000 distinct CDR3 sequences, with more than 30% occurring once and the leading ten covering 58%. Antigens for these TCRs are unknown. The sequencing here drew on CD8+ T cells from cultured PBMCs, taken from culture after CMV antigen stimulation. The receptors originated from a human donor in good health (CMV status not recorded). Some clones in this sample may be carry-over from other donors' samples.

This chain links TRBV7-6 with TRBJ2-1, with TRBD2 identical over 8 bases. The CDR3 length is 14 residues. Germline V gives CDR1 SGHVS, CDR2 FNYEAQ. Losses at the gene ends were 5 bases for V and 5 bases for J; bases not matched to a gene: 5. As DNA, the CDR3 is TGTGCCAGCAGCCCCTGGCGGGGGGACAATGAGCAGTTCTTC. Residues: CASSPWRGDNEQFF.

This clonotype has only one observation. The chain uses TRBV6-1 and TRBJ1-5, with D perhaps TRBD1 (6 bases). Trimming removed 6 bases at V and 0 bases at J, with 12 bases between. This CDR3 contains 15 residues. Germline loops: CDR1 MNHNS, CDR2 SASEGT. The CDR3 is CASRYGQISNQPQHF. The CDR3 region has the DNA TGTGCCAGCAGGTACGGACAGATTAGCAATCAGCCCCAGCATTTT.

V is TRBV2 and J is TRBJ2-2, with D possibly TRBD1 on 5 matching bases. The germline gives CDR1 SNHLY, CDR2 FYNNEI. CDR3 length: 17 amino acids. The ends were cut back, 10 bases at V and 1 base at J, with 22 bases in the middle. CDR3 nucleotides: TGTGCCACCCTCCCCTACAGGTTTCAAGTGAACACCGGGGAGCTGTTTTTT. Translated: CATLPYRFQVNTGELFF.

The chain carries TRBV27 and TRBJ2-1; D might be TRBD2 (6 bases). Germline V gene sequence: CDR1 MNHEY, CDR2 SMNVEV (reference sequence). The CDR3 is 14 residues long. Trimming removed 5 bases at V and 7 bases at J, with 15 bases between. The CDR3 nucleotides read TGTGCCAGCAGTCTTGTGGAGGGGATGAATGAGCAGTTCTTC. As protein: CASSLVEGMNEQFF.

This clonotype was seen at least ten times. The genes are TRBV7-2 and TRBJ2-7, with 7 bases that match TRBD1. CDR3 length: 16 residues. Per the germline V gene, CDR1 is SGHTA and CDR2 is FQGNSA. Trimming took 5 bases from V and 0 from J; bases not matched to a gene: 10. The DNA for the CDR3 is TGTGCCAGCAGCGACAACAGGGGTCTTAGCTCCTACGAGCAGTACTTC. The encoded protein is CASSDNRGLSSYEQYF.

The rearrangement links TRBV10-3 to TRBJ2-3; D is unclear. V was shortened by 6 bases and J by 0 bases, with 16 bases between the two germline ends. CDR1 and CDR2 from the germline V gene are ENHRY and SYGVKD. The CDR3 spans 16 residues. This CDR3 is CAISGQWRRSTDTQYF. The CDR3 DNA follows: TGTGCCATCAGCGGTCAGTGGCGGAGAAGCACAGATACGCAGTATTTT.

At least ten counts were recorded for this clonotype. The chain links TRBV7-9 to TRBJ2-1; the D gene is possibly TRBD1 (6 bases). In germline, CDR1 is SEHNR, CDR2 FQNEAQ (reference sequence). V lost 10 bases, J lost 3 bases, and 13 bases lay in between. The CDR3 is 13 residues long. CDR3 nucleotides: TGTGCCACCGCGGACAGAAGCTACAATGAGCAGTTCTTC. Translation: CATADRSYNEQFF.

V is TRBV20-1 and J is TRBJ2-1, with D possibly TRBD2 on 5 matching bases. There are 16 residues in the CDR3. The germline CDR1 and CDR2 sequences are DFQATT and SNEGSKA (reference sequence). The V end was cut by 0 bases, the J end by 0 bases, with 12 bases between. CDR3 sequence (DNA): TGCAGTGCTAGAGAGGTCGCGGGCAGCTCCTACAATGAGCAGTTCTTC. Translation gives CSAREVAGSSYNEQFF.

J is TRBJ1-4 and V is TRBV7-2; 7 positions agree with TRBD1. This CDR3 contains 15 residues. Germline lookup yields CDR1 SGHTA and CDR2 FQGNSA. Unmatched junction bases numbered 9, after V lost 4 bases and J lost 7 bases. The CDR3 is CASSSRTGVGEKLFF. The CDR3 DNA sequence: TGTGCCAGCAGCTCCCGGACAGGAGTGGGTGAAAAACTGTTTTTT.

This sequence joins TRBV15 and TRBJ1-5, with 8 bases aligning to TRBD1. CDR3 size: 15 residues. Per the germline V gene, CDR1 is LNHNV and CDR2 is YYDKDF (reference sequence). V shed 1 base and J 4 bases; nucleotides not matched to a gene: 3. This chain's CDR3 is CATSRGQGLNQPQHF. CDR3 coding DNA: TGTGCCACCAGCAGAGGACAGGGGTTGAATCAGCCCCAGCATTTT.

This chain links TRBV7-6 with TRBJ1-5, with D possibly matching TRBD1 (5 bases). The V gene lost 5 bases and the J gene lost 3 bases, with 11 bases spanning the gap. Germline V gene data show CDR1 as SGHVS and CDR2 as FNYEAQ. The CDR3 loop spans 14 amino acids. The CDR3 bases are TGTGCCAGCAGCCAGGGACTGAACAATCAGCCCCAGCATTTT. It yields the protein CASSQGLNNQPQHF.

V usage is TRBV5-6 and J usage is TRBJ1-2; the match to TRBD1 covers 7 bases. Germline V gene lookup returns CDR1 SGHDT and CDR2 YYEEEE. The V and J ends lost 3 bases and 8 bases, in that order; junction bases with no gene match: 7. CDR3 length: 13 residues. The CDR3 DNA sequence: TGTGCCAGCAGCTCGACAGGGATGGACGGCTACACCTTC. Translation gives CASSSTGMDGYTF.

The chain couples TRBV5-1 to TRBJ2-4; 10 nucleotides agree with TRBD2. V was pared by 1 base and J by 8 bases, with 6 bases of the junction left unmatched. Germline CDR1 SGHRS, CDR2 YFSETQ. The CDR3 is 15 amino acids. CDR3 in DNA: TGCGCCAGCAGCTTGACAGCGGGGGGGTCGGACATTCAGTACTTC. Residues: CASSLTAGGSDIQYF.

Points on this clonotype: In this CDR3 the conserved last residue, phenylalanine or tryptophan, is missing, so a read error is likely. The chain combines TRBV12-3 or TRBV12-4 with TRBJ1-5; 9 nucleotides align to TRBD1. This CDR3 spans 14 amino acids. The ends lost 5 bases at V and 5 bases at J; junction bases unmatched: 4. Here the CDR3 DNA reads TGTGCCAGCAGTCTACAGGGGGCCCATCAGCCCCAGCATTAT. It codes for CASSLQGAHQPQHY.